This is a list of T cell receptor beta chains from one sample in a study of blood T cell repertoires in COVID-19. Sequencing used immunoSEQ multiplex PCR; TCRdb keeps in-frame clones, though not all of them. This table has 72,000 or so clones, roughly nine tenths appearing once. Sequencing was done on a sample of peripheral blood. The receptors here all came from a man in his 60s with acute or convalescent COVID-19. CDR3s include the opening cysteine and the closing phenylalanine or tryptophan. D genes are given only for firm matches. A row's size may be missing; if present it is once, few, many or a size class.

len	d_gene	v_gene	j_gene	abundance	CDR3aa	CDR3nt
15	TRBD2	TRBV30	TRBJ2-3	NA	CAWSSGTFSTDTQYF	TGTGCCTGGAGTAGCGGGACTTTCAGCACAGATACGCAGTATTTT
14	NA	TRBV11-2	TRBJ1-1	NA	CASSPIRGTTEAFF	TGTGCCAGCAGCCCGATCCGGGGGACCACTGAAGCTTTCTTT
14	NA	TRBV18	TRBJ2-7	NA	CASSPIQGGTEQYF	TGTGCCAGCTCACCGATCCAGGGAGGAACCGAGCAGTACTTC
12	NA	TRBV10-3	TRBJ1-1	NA	CAIRESGAEAFF	TGTGCCATCAGGGAATCCGGGGCTGAAGCTTTCTTT
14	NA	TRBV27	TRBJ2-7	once	CASMPEARGNEQYF	TGTGCCAGCATGCCGGAGGCCAGGGGCAACGAGCAGTACTTC
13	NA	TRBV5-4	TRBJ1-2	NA	CASSSSLGRGYTF	TGTGCCAGCAGCTCCTCCCTTGGGAGGGGCTACACCTTC
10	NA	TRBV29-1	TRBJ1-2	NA	CSVGEGGYTF	TGCAGCGTTGGAGAGGGCGGCTACACCTTC
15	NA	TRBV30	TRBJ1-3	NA	CAWSNPGLAGNTIYF	TGTGCCTGGAGTAACCCAGGGTTAGCTGGAAACACCATATATTTT
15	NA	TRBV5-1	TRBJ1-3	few	CASSLWGGSGNTIYF	TGCGCCAGCAGCTTGTGGGGAGGCTCTGGAAACACCATATATTTT
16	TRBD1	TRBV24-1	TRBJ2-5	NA	CATGLLTGDGSETQYF	TGTGCCACCGGGCTCCTTACAGGGGATGGTAGCGAGACCCAGTACTTC
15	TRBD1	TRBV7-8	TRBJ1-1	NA	CASSSQGRMNTEAFF	TGTGCCAGCAGCTCACAGGGGAGGATGAACACTGAAGCTTTCTTT
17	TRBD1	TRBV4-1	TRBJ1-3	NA	CASSQLKQGFSGNTIYF	TGCGCCAGCAGCCAACTAAAACAGGGGTTCTCTGGAAACACCATATATTTT
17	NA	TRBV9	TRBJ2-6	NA	CASSFLGRVSGANVLTF	TGTGCCAGCAGCTTCCTTGGCAGGGTCTCTGGGGCCAACGTCCTGACTTTC
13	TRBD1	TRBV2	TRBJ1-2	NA	CASSRQGAGGYTF	TGTGCCAGCAGTCGACAGGGTGCAGGTGGCTACACCTTC
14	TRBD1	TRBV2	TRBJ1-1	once	CASSRRTGNTEAFF	TGTGCCAGCAGTCGGAGGACAGGGAACACTGAAGCTTTCTTT
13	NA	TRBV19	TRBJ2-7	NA	CASSIQASYEQYF	TGTGCCAGTAGTATACAAGCCTCCTACGAGCAGTACTTC
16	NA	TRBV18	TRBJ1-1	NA	CASSSFHLTANTEAFF	TGTGCCAGCTCATCGTTCCATTTAACAGCGAACACTGAAGCTTTCTTT
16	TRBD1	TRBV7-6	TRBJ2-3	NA	CASSLEGQGVTDTQYF	TGTGCCAGCAGCTTAGAGGGACAGGGGGTCACAGATACGCAGTATTTT
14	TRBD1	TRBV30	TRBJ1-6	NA	CAWRGQSNNSPLHF	TGTGCCTGGAGGGGACAGTCCAATAATTCACCCCTCCACTTT
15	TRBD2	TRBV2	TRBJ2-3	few	CASLKPGLDTDTQYF	TGTGCCAGCCTAAAGCCGGGACTAGACACAGATACGCAGTATTTT
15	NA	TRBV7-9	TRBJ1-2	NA	CASSSRDILNYGYTF	TGTGCCAGCAGCTCCCGGGACATACTTAACTATGGCTACACCTTC
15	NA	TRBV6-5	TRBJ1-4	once	CASIPGGDLFEKLFF	TGTGCCAGCATCCCTGGGGGGGACCTCTTCGAAAAACTGTTTTTT